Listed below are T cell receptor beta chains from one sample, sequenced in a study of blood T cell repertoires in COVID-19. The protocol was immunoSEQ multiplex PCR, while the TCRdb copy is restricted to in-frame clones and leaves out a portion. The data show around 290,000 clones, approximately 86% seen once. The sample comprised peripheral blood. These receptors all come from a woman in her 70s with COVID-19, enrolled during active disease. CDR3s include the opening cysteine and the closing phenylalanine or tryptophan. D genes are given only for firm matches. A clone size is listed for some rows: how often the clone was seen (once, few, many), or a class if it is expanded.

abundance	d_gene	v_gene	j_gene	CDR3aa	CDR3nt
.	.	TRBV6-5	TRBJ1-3	CASRDGGLGNTIYF	TGTGCCAGCAGAGACGGGGGTCTTGGAAACACCATATATTTT
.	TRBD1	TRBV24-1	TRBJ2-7	CATSDLTGYEQYF	TGTGCCACCAGTGACCTGACAGGGTACGAGCAGTACTTC
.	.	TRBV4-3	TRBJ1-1	CASSQAGSVGAFF	TGCGCCAGCAGCCAAGCAGGGTCGGTTGGGGCTTTCTTT
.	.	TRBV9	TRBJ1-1	CASSVLGQRAFF	TGTGCCAGCAGCGTCTTAGGACAGAGAGCTTTCTTT
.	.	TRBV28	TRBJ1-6	CASRKGQAPLPLHF	TGTGCCAGCAGGAAGGGGCAGGCTCCCTTACCCCTCCACTTT
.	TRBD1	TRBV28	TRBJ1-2	CASSQHRGNYGYTF	TGTGCCAGCAGCCAGCACAGGGGAAACTATGGCTACACCTTC
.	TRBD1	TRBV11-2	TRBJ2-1	CASSLAGTAYNEQFF	TGTGCCAGCAGCTTAGCAGGGACAGCATACAATGAGCAGTTCTTC
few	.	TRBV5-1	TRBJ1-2	CASSLAGDGYTF	TGCGCCAGCAGCTTGGCAGGGGATGGCTACACCTTC
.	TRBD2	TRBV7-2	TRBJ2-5	CASSAGGGPETQYF	TGTGCCAGCAGCGCCGGCGGGGGGCCGGAGACCCAGTACTTC
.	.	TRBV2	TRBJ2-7	CASNAGLSYEQYF	TGTGCCAGCAACGCAGGCCTCTCCTACGAGCAGTACTTC
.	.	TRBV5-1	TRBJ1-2	CASSGTGIGGYTF	TGCGCCAGCAGCGGTACAGGGATCGGGGGCTACACCTTC